The text below deals with one T cell receptor (beta chain). What it recognizes is unknown. Germline assignment: CDR1 PRHDT and CDR2 FYEKMQ (reference sequence). V lost 8 bases to trimming and J lost 0 bases, with 10 bases between them. This CDR3 contains 13 residues. This sample was taken from a study of cytomegalovirus exposure and HLA in healthy donors. Study-level results: Across donors, sequencing depth was assumed by presence/absence analyses to be roughly uniform. Differences between HLA loci emerged in a later analysis of TCR association rates, with DRB1 most and HLA-C fewest. In most subjects, TCR beta sequences reportedly gave accurate predictions of HLA-A and HLA-B alleles.

60 Vbeta and 13 Jbeta primers were used in PCR. Data came from immunoSEQ multiplex PCR; TCRdb stores just in-frame clones and leaves some out. This sample yields tens of thousands of clones, of which roughly three quarters are seen a single time; 5% to 8% belongs to the top ten. The chain links TRBV13 to TRBJ1-1; D perhaps matches TRBD1 (5 bases). Sequencing was performed on PBMCs. This receptor was obtained from a man aged 25-45 years in good health and CMV-seronegative. CDR3 residues: CASADSLNTEAFF. The CDR3 DNA reads as TGTGCCAGCGCCGACAGCTTGAACACTGAAGCTTTCTTT.